These 15 T cell receptor beta chains were sequenced from one sample in a study of blood T cells in healthy people across ages. A sample-barcoded 5' primer and a J-beta primer mix were used in a second PCR of about 7 to 11 cycles. A single record per CDR3 protein comes from TCRdb applying MiXCR to the 5' RACE reads. The sample lists fewer than 1,000,000 distinct CDR3 sequences, about 42% occurring once. The sample taken for sequencing was blood. These receptors were collected from a man in his sixties in good health.

The rearrangement uses TRBV5-1 and TRBJ2-3; D not certain. Germline values: CDR1 SGHRS, CDR2 YFSETQ. V was shortened by 1 base and J by 2 bases, with 11 bases between the two germline ends. The CDR3 extends over 15 amino acids. CDR3 DNA sequence: TGCGCCAGCAGCTTGACCCAGGAGACCACAGATACGCAGTATTTT. Residues: CASSLTQETTDTQYF.

The chain has TRBV6-1 and TRBJ1-2; D not resolved. Germline V gene lookup returns CDR1 MNHNS and CDR2 SASEGT. The V gene lost 3 bases and the J gene lost 1 base, with 6 bases spanning the gap. The CDR3 loop spans 13 amino acids. The CDR3: CASSELRNYGYTF. CDR3 sequence (DNA): TGTGCCAGCAGTGAGCTGCGTAACTATGGCTACACCTTC.

The chain employs TRBV21-1 and TRBJ2-1; the D segment call TRBD1 is taken from the table without a DNA check. With the DNA end fitting TRBJ2-7 better, the J assignment may be wrong. TRBV21-1 is designated a pseudogene. CDR3 length equals 17 residues. CDR3 coding DNA: TGTGCCAGCAGACCGCCGGGCTTGGGGTCAGGCTACTACGAGCAGTACTTC. It codes for CASRPPGLGSGYYEQYF.

At least ten counts were recorded for this clonotype. The rearrangement links TRBV5-1 to TRBJ2-7, with a weak D call TRBD1 (6 bases). Germline-derived CDR1 and CDR2 are SGHRS and YFSETQ. V was trimmed by 4 bases and J by 4 bases, leaving 15 bases between them. The CDR3 is made up of 14 amino acids. The CDR3 sequence is CASSLSGTQYEQYF. DNA of the CDR3: TGCGCCAGCAGCCTATCCGGGACACAGTACGAGCAGTACTTC.

This clonotype was recorded many times. The chain couples TRBV20-1 to TRBJ2-7, with D possibly matching TRBD2 (6 bases). This CDR3 spans 12 amino acids. CDR1 DFQATT and CDR2 SNEGSKA come from the germline V gene (reference sequence). The V end was cut by 6 bases, the J end by 4 bases, with 13 bases between. In DNA, the CDR3 is TGCAGTGCCCCGGGGGAACTTTACGAGCAGTACTTC. Translated: CSAPGELYEQYF.

V is TRBV7-2 and J is TRBJ2-1; 14 bases are shared with TRBD2. The CDR3 is 16 residues long. The germline V gene has CDR1 SGHTA and CDR2 FQGNSA. The ends lost 5 bases at V and 13 bases at J; junction bases unmatched: 13. The CDR3 coding sequence is TGTGCCAGCAGCCGAAGACTAGCGGGGGGGCAAGAGACCCAGTTCTTC. Protein product: CASSRRLAGGQETQFF.

Note on this clonotype: The junction and the germline gene differ at one end; a read error may be behind it. The CDR3 bases are TGTGCCAGCAGTTTAGGGACCCAGTACTTC. This sequence encodes CASSLGTQYF. The chain carries TRBV7-9 and TRBJ2-5; D remains ambiguous. This CDR3 has 10 amino acids. Per the germline V gene, CDR1 is SEHNR and CDR2 is FQNEAQ (reference sequence).

The gene calls are TRBV5-1 and TRBJ2-1; TRBD1 aligns across 9 bases. This CDR3 has 14 amino acids. Trimming removed 6 bases from V and 7 bases from J; junction bases left unmatched: 8. Germline CDR1 SGHRS, CDR2 YFSETQ. The CDR3 spells CASTLQGAQNEQFF. The CDR3 bases are TGCGCCAGCACGTTACAGGGGGCGCAAAATGAGCAGTTCTTC.

This chain links TRBV27 with TRBJ1-5; D may be TRBD1 (6 bases). Germline loops: CDR1 MNHEY, CDR2 SMNVEV (reference sequence). The CDR3 loop spans 17 amino acids. V lost 6 bases to trimming and J lost 4 bases, with 22 bases between them. DNA for the CDR3: TGTGCCAGCAGGCCAAGGGGGGGGCTGGGGAAAAATCAGCCCCAGCATTTT. Translating it yields CASRPRGGLGKNQPQHF.

This clonotype was counted only a few times. The chain couples TRBV7-9 to TRBJ1-2; D is undetermined. The length of the CDR3 is 15 residues. V was trimmed by 5 bases and J by 4 bases, leaving 17 bases between them. In germline, CDR1 is SEHNR, CDR2 FQNEAQ (reference sequence). CDR3 DNA: TGTGCCAGCAGCCGTCTGGGCCGAGAGGGCTATGGCTACACCTTC. The encoded protein is CASSRLGREGYGYTF.

V is TRBV4-3 and J is TRBJ2-2, with D possibly matching TRBD1 (5 bases). Germline V gives CDR1 LGHNA, CDR2 YSLEER. Trimming took 3 bases from V and 6 from J, leaving 11 bases between them. There are 14 residues in the CDR3. The CDR3 region has the DNA TGCGCCAGCAGCCAGGGATGGGGCCCCGGGGAGCTGTTTTTT. Amino acid sequence: CASSQGWGPGELFF.

The chain is built from TRBV10-2 and TRBJ1-2; D possibly corresponds to TRBD1 (6 bases). The germline V gene has CDR1 WSHSY and CDR2 SAAADI. This CDR3 is 13 amino acids long. Trimming took 5 bases from V and 6 from J, leaving 13 bases between them. CDR3: CASSSTGSNGYTF. As DNA, the CDR3 is TGCGCCAGCAGTTCCACAGGGAGTAATGGCTACACCTTC.

This clonotype was counted once. The V and J genes are TRBV20-1 and TRBJ1-5; 8 bases match TRBD1. After removal of 6 bases from V and 4 bases from J, the junction contained 14 bases not matched to a gene. From germline, CDR1 is DFQATT and CDR2 SNEGSKA (reference sequence). The CDR3 covers 16 residues. CDR3 sequence: CSALGIRTGMNQPQHF. CDR3 nucleotides: TGCAGTGCCCTAGGTATCCGGACAGGGATGAATCAGCCCCAGCATTTT.

This sequence joins TRBV7-8 and TRBJ2-5; 7 nucleotides line up with TRBD2. With V trimmed by 5 bases and J by 5 bases, 5 bases remained unmatched. Looked up from germline, CDR1 is SGHVS and CDR2 is FQNEAQ. The length of the CDR3 is 13 residues. The CDR3 region has the DNA TGTGCCAGCAGCAGCGGGGCCCGGGAGACCCAGTACTTC. It encodes CASSSGARETQYF.

This clonotype was seen more than once but under ten times. The chain is built from TRBV25-1 and TRBJ1-1; maybe TRBD1 (6 bases). Trimming removed 2 bases at V and 1 base at J, with 11 bases between. CDR3 length: 15 amino acids. Germline V gene data show CDR1 as MGHDK and CDR2 as SYGVNS. CDR3 DNA sequence: TGTGCCAGCAGTGAAACAGGGAGGGGGAACACTGAAGCTTTCTTT. Its protein is CASSETGRGNTEAFF. The full variable domain, completed using reference TRBV25-1 and TRBJ1-1, is EADIYQTPRYLVIGTGKKITLECSQTMGHDKMYWYQQDPGMELHLIHYSYGVNSTEKGDLSSESTVSRIRTEHFPLTLESARPSHTSQYLCASSETGRGNTEAFFGQGTRLTVV.